The present T cell receptor beta chain was sequenced within a study of T cells after yellow fever vaccination. This clonotype showed up many times. The antigen is unknown. The study, taken as a whole, reports: Secondary responses were weaker yet peaked faster, day 5 versus 15.

Looked up from germline, CDR1 is MNHNS and CDR2 is SASEGT. The CDR3 has 14 amino acids. The germline V and J ends were trimmed by 2 bases and 3 bases, with 11 bases remaining between them. TCRdb re-analysed the 5' RACE reads in MiXCR, keeping a single row per CDR3 protein. The sample contains about 350,000 distinct CDR3 sequences, approximately 8% of which appear only once. The sequence was obtained from a man aged 18 to 30 who received the YFV17D yellow fever vaccine. V and J are TRBV6-1 and TRBJ2-7; maybe TRBD1 (6 bases). This specimen consisted of PBMCs, obtained more than 35 days after the first yellow fever vaccination. CDR3 amino acids: CASSEYLGHYEQYV. Here the CDR3 DNA reads TGTGCCAGCAGTGAATACCTGGGACACTACGAGCAGTACGTC.